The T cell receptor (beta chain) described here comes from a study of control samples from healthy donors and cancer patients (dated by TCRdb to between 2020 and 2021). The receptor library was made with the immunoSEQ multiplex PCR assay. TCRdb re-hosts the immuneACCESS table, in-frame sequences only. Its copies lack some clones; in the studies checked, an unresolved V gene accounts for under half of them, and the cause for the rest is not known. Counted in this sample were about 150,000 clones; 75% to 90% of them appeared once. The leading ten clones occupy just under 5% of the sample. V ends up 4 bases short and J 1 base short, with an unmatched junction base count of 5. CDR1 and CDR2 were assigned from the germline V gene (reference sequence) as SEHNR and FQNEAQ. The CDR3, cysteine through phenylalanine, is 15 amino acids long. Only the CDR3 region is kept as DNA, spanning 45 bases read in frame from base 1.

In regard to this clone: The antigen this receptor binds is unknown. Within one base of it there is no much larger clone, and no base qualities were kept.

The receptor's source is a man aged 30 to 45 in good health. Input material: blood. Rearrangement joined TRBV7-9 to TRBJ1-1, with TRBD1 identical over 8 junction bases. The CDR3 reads CASSSQQGGNTEAFF. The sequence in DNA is TGTGCCAGCAGCTCGCAACAGGGGGGGAACACTGAAGCTTTCTTT. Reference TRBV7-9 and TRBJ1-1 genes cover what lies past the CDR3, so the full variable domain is DTGVSQNPRHKITKRGQNVTFRCDPISEHNRLYWYRQTLGQGPEFLTYFQNEAQLEKSRLLSDRFSAERPKGSFSTLEIQRTEQGDSAMYLCASSSQQGGNTEAFFGQGTRLTVV.